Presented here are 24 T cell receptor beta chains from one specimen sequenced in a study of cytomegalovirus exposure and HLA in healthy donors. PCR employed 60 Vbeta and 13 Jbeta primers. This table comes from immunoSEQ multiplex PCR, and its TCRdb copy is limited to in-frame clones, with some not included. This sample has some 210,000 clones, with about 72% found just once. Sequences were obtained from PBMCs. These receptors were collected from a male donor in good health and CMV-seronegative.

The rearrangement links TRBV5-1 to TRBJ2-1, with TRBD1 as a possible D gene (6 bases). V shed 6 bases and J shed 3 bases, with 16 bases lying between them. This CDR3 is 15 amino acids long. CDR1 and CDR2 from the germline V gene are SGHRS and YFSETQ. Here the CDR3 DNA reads TGCGCCAGCATAGAAATGACAGGCCACTACAATGAGCAGTTCTTC. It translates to CASIEMTGHYNEQFF.

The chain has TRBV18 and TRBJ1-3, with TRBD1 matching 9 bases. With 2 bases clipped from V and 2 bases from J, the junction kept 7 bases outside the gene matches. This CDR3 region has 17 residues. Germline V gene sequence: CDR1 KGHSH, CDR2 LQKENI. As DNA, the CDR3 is TGTGCCAGCTCACCAAAGGGACAGGGATTTGCTGGAAACACCATATATTTT. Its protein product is CASSPKGQGFAGNTIYF.

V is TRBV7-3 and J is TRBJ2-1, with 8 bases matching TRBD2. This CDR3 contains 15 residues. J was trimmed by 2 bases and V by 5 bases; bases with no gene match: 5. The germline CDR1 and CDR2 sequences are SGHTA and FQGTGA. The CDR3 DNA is TGTGCCAGCAGCCGGAGCGGGAGCGCCTACAATGAGCAGTTCTTC. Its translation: CASSRSGSAYNEQFF.

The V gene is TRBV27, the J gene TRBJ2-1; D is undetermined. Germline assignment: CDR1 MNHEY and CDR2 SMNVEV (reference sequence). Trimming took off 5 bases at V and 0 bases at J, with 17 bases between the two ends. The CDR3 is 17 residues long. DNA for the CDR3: TGTGCCAGCAGTCCCTCCGCGAGTTTTAGCTCCTACAATGAGCAGTTCTTC. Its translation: CASSPSASFSSYNEQFF.

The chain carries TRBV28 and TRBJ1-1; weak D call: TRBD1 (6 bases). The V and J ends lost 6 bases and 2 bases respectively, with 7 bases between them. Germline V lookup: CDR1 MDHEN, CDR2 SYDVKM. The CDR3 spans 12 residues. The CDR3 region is CASRDSNTEAFF. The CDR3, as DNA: TGTGCCAGCAGGGACAGCAACACTGAAGCTTTCTTT. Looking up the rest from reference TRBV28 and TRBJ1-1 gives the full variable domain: DVKVTQSSRYLVKRTGEKVFLECVQDMDHENMFWYRQDPGLGLRLIYFSYDVKMKEKGDIPEGYSVSREKKERFSLILESASTNQTSMYLCASRDSNTEAFFGQGTRLTVV.

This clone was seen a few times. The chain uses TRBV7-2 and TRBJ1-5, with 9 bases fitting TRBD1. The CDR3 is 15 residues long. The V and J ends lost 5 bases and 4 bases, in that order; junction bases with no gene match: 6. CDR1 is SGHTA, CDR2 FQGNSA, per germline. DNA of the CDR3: TGTGCCAGCAGCCCTCGGACAGGGGTGAATCAGCCCCAGCATTTT. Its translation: CASSPRTGVNQPQHF.

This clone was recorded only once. In nucleotides, the CDR3 is TGTGCCAGCAGCTTAAGGGACAGGAGCTCCTACGAGCAGTACTTC. Its translation: CASSLRDRSSYEQYF. The chain carries TRBV7-8 and TRBJ2-7, with 8 bases identical to TRBD1. With 2 bases clipped from V and 0 bases from J, the junction kept 3 bases outside the gene matches. CDR3 length equals 15 residues. The germline V gene has CDR1 SGHVS and CDR2 FQNEAQ.

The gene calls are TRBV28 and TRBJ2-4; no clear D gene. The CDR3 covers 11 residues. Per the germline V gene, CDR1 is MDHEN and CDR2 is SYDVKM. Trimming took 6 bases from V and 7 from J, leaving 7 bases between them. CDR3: CASRTENIQYF. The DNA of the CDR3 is TGTGCCAGCAGAACCGAGAACATTCAGTACTTC.

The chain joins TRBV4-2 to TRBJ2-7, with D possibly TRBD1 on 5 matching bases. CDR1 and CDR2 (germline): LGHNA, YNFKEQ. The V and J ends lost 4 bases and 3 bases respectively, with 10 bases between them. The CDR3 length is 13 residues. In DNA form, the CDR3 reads TGTGCCAGCAGCCTCGAAGACAGCTACGAGCAGTACTTC. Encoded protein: CASSLEDSYEQYF.

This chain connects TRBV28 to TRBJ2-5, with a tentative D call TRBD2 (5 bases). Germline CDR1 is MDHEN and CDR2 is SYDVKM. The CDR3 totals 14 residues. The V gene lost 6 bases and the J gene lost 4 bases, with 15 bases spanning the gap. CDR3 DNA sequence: TGTGCCAGCAGACAAACTAGTTTCGGAGAGACCCAGTACTTC. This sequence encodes CASRQTSFGETQYF.

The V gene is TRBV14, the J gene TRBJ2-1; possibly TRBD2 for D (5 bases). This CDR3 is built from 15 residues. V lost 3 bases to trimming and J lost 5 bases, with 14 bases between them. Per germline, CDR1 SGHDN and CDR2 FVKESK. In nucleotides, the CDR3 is TGTGCCAGCAGCCAGGCCCTCCGGGGTGACAATGAGCAGTTCTTC. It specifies CASSQALRGDNEQFF.

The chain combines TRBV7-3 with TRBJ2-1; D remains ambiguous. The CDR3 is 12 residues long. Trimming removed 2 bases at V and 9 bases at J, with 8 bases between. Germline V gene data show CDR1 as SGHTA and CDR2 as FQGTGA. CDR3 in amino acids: CASSLDLSEQFF. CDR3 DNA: TGTGCCAGCAGCTTAGACTTAAGTGAGCAGTTCTTC.

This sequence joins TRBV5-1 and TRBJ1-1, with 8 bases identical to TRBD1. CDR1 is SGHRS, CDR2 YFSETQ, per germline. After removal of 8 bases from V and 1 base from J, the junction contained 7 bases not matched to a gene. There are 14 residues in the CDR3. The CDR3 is CASMGQESNTEAFF. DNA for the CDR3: TGCGCCAGTATGGGACAGGAGTCGAACACTGAAGCTTTCTTT.

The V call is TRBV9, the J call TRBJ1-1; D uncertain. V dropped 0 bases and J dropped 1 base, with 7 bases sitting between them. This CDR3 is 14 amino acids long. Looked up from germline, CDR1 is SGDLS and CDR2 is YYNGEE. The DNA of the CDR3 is TGTGCCAGCAGCGTAGGCACGGGGAACACTGAAGCTTTCTTT. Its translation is CASSVGTGNTEAFF.

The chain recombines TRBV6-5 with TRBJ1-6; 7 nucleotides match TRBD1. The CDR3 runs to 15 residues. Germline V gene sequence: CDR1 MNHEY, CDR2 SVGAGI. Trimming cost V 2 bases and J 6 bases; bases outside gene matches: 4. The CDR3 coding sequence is TGTGCCAGCAGTTACACGGGACAGCTTAATTCACCCCTCCACTTT. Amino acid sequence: CASSYTGQLNSPLHF.

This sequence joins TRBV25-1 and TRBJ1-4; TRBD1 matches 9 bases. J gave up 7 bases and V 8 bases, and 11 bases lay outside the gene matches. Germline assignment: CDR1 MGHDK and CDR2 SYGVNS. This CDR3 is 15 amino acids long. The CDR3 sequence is CASASAGTGSEKLFF. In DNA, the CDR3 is TGTGCCAGCGCCTCAGCGGGGACAGGGAGTGAAAAACTGTTTTTT.

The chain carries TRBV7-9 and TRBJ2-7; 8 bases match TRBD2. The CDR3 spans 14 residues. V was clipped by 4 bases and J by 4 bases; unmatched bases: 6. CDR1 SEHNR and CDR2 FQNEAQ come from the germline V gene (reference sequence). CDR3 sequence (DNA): TGTGCCAGCAGCTCGGGACTAGGAGTATACGAGCAGTACTTC. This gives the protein CASSSGLGVYEQYF.

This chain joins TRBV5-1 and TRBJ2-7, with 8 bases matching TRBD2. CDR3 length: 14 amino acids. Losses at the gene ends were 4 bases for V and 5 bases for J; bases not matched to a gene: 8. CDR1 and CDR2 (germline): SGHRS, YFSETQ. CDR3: CASSPGGGANEQYF. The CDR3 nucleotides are TGCGCCAGCAGCCCCGGGGGGGGAGCCAACGAGCAGTACTTC. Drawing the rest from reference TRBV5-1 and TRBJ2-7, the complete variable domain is KAGVTQTPRYLIKTRGQQVTLSCSPISGHRSVSWYQQTPGQGLQFLFEYFSETQRNKGNFPGRFSGRQFSNSRSEMNVSTLELGDSALYLCASSPGGGANEQYFGPGTRLTVT.

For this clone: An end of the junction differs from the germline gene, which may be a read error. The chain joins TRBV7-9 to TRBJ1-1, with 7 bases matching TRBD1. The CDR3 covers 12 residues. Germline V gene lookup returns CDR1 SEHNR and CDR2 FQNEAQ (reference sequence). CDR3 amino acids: CSSSSGQREAFF. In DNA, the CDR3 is TGTTCCAGCAGCTCGGGACAGCGTGAAGCTTTCTTT.

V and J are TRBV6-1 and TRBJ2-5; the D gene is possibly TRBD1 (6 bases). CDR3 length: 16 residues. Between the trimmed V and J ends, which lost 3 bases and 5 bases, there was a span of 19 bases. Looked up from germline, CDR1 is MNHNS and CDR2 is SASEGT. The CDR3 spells CASSDANRAIRETQYF. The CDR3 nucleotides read TGTGCCAGCAGTGACGCGAACAGGGCTATTCGGGAGACCCAGTACTTC.

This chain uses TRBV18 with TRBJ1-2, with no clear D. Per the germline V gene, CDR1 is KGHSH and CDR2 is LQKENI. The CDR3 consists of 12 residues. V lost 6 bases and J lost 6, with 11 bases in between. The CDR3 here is CASSPARDGYTF. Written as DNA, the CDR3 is TGTGCCAGCTCGCCTGCCCGAGATGGCTACACCTTC.

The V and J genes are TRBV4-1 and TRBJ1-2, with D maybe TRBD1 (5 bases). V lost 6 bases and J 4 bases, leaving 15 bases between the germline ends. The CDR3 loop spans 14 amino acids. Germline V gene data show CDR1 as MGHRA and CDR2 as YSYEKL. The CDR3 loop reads CASSSPGRAYGYTF. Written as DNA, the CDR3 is TGCGCCAGCAGTTCTCCCGGCAGGGCCTATGGCTACACCTTC.

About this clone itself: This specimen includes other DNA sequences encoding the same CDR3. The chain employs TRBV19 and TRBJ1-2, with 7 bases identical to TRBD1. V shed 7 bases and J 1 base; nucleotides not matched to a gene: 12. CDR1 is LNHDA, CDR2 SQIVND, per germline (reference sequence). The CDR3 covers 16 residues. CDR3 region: CASTSFGTEINYGYTF. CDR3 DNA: TGTGCCAGTACCTCTTTCGGGACAGAAATTAACTATGGCTACACCTTC.

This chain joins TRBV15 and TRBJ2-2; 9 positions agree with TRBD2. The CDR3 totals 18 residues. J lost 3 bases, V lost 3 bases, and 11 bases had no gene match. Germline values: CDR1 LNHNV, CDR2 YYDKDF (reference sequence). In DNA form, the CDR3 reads TGTGCCACCAGCAGGGAAAACGGGGCGGGAGGGTACACCGGGGAGCTGTTTTTT. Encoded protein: CATSRENGAGGYTGELFF.